The next 32 T cell receptor beta chains were all read from a single sample in a study of shared clonotypes between healthy human individuals. The data were produced by immunoSEQ multiplex PCR, yet TCRdb's version contains in-frame clones alone and is incomplete. The sample shows 400,000 to 550,000 clones, roughly 78% of them seen only once. Sequenced: PBMCs. The receptors were gathered from a woman in her thirties or forties in good health. Some clones in this sample may be carry-over from other donors' samples.

A few counts support this clone. The gene calls are TRBV7-9 and TRBJ2-3, with 7 bases aligning to TRBD2. The CDR3 has 15 residues. CDR1 and CDR2 (germline): SEHNR, FQNEAQ (reference sequence). V was clipped by 6 bases and J by 3 bases; unmatched bases: 9. CDR3 in amino acids: CASRAGTGGTDTQYF. The CDR3, as DNA: TGTGCCAGCAGAGCCGGGACGGGAGGAACAGATACGCAGTATTTT.

The chain couples TRBV5-6 to TRBJ2-3, with TRBD2 identical over 7 bases. CDR3 length: 14 residues. V gave up 3 bases and J gave up 1 base; unmatched junction bases: 2. Germline-derived CDR1 and CDR2 are SGHDT and YYEEEE. This chain's CDR3 is CASSSLAGTDTQYF. Here the CDR3 DNA reads TGTGCCAGCAGCTCTCTAGCGGGCACAGATACGCAGTATTTT.

The chain joins TRBV5-1 to TRBJ1-3; the D is unclear. Trimming took off 0 bases at V and 8 bases at J, with 9 bases between the two ends. The germline CDR1 and CDR2 sequences are SGHRS and YFSETQ. The length of the CDR3 is 13 residues. The CDR3 bases are TGCGCCAGCAGCTTGGGGCCGAGTGACACCATATATTTT. Protein product: CASSLGPSDTIYF.

The chain has TRBV7-7 and TRBJ2-5, with D possibly TRBD2 on 6 matching bases. The CDR3 is 14 amino acids. In germline, CDR1 is SSHAT, CDR2 FNYEAQ (reference sequence). V lost 5 bases, J lost 3 bases, and 13 bases lay in between. CDR3 bases: TGTGCCAGCAGCCGACTAGGTGGTGAAGAGACCCAGTACTTC. It is translated as CASSRLGGEETQYF.

The V call is TRBV21-1, the J call TRBJ2-7; the table's TRBD1 call for D was not verified on the DNA. TRBV21-1 represents a pseudogene. This CDR3 comprises 15 residues. Here the CDR3 reads CASSNRDRGSYEQYF. The CDR3 nucleotides are TGTGCCAGCAGCAACCGGGACAGGGGCTCCTACGAGCAGTACTTC.

The chain recombines TRBV7-9 with TRBJ1-2; D is perhaps TRBD1 (5 bases). CDR1 and CDR2 from the germline V gene are SEHNR and FQNEAQ (reference sequence). Trimming removed 8 bases at V and 4 bases at J, with 17 bases between. This CDR3 is 14 amino acids long. For the CDR3, the DNA is TGTGCCAGCCGGCCGTGGGGGTCCTCCTATGGCTACACCTTC. It encodes CASRPWGSSYGYTF.

V is TRBV7-9 and J is TRBJ2-3; D possibly corresponds to TRBD2 (6 bases). This CDR3 has 16 amino acids. The germline CDR1 and CDR2 sequences are SEHNR and FQNEAQ (reference sequence). V gave up 5 bases and J gave up 0 bases, with 15 bases separating them. CDR3 in amino acids: CASSKGLQASTDTQYF. The CDR3 DNA reads TGTGCCAGCAGCAAGGGACTGCAGGCTAGCACAGATACGCAGTATTTT. Using reference TRBV7-9 and TRBJ2-3 for the parts outside the CDR3, the full variable domain is DTGVSQNPRHKITKRGQNVTFRCDPISEHNRLYWYRQTLGQGPEFLTYFQNEAQLEKSRLLSDRFSAERPKGSFSTLEIQRTEQGDSAMYLCASSKGLQASTDTQYFGPGTRLTVL.

This clone was seen just once. The CDR3 here is CASSLGQGAQYTQYF. As DNA, the CDR3 is TGTGCCAGCAGCTTAGGCCAGGGGGCGCAATATACGCAGTATTTT. The chain links TRBV7-2 to TRBJ2-3, with 8 positions matching TRBD1. V lost 1 base, J lost 7 bases, and 7 bases stayed unmatched. Germline assignment: CDR1 SGHTA and CDR2 FQGNSA. This CDR3 comprises 15 residues. The variable domain in full, completed from reference TRBV7-2 and TRBJ2-3, reads GAGVSQSPSNKVTEKGKDVELRCDPISGHTALYWYRQSLGQGLEFLIYFQGNSAPDKSGLPSDRFSAERTGGSVSTLTIQRTQQEDSAVYLCASSLGQGAQYTQYFGPGTRLTVL.

As DNA, the CDR3 is TGTGCCAGCAGCAAGCGGGAGATCCATGAGCAGTTCTTC. This codes for CASSKREIHEQFF. The V and J genes are TRBV25-1 and TRBJ2-1, with TRBD2 matching 8 bases. The germline CDR1 and CDR2 sequences are MGHDK and SYGVNS. V was pared by 6 bases and J by 8 bases, with 6 bases of the junction left unmatched. The CDR3 extends over 13 amino acids.

The chain uses TRBV27 and TRBJ2-7; the D gene is possibly TRBD1 (8 bases). CDR1 and CDR2 from the germline V gene are MNHEY and SMNVEV (reference sequence). The length of the CDR3 is 14 residues. The V and J ends lost 4 bases and 4 bases respectively, with 14 bases between them. In DNA, the CDR3 is TGTGCCAGCAGTTCGACAGGGGAGGGGTACGAGCAGTACTTC. Protein sequence: CASSSTGEGYEQYF.

In the case of this clone: This could be a read error, since a much larger clone is one nucleotide away. The chain combines TRBV2 with TRBJ1-1, with D possibly matching TRBD1 (6 bases). This CDR3 is built from 14 residues. V was pared by 4 bases and J by 0 bases, with 9 bases between. The germline gives CDR1 SNHLY, CDR2 FYNNEI. CDR3 residues: CASSVNRVNTEAFF. The CDR3 nucleotides are TGTGCCAGCAGTGTAAACAGGGTGAACACTGAAGCTTTCTTT.

This clone was found once. The gene calls are TRBV7-6 and TRBJ2-7, with TRBD1 matching 7 bases. The V gene's germline CDR1 is SGHVS and CDR2 FNYEAQ. There are 14 residues in the CDR3. V lost 4 bases and J lost 6; bases outside the gene matches: 9. The CDR3 DNA sequence: TGTGCCAGCAGCTCATACAGGGGTGGGGTCGAGCAGTACTTC. It translates to CASSSYRGGVEQYF.

The chain has TRBV5-1 and TRBJ1-1; weak D call: TRBD1 (6 bases). The CDR3 covers 14 residues. From germline, CDR1 is SGHRS and CDR2 YFSETQ. Trimming left V 0 bases short and J 4 bases short, with 10 bases between. The CDR3 here is CASSLAGEGTEAFF. CDR3 in DNA: TGCGCCAGCAGCTTGGCAGGGGAGGGCACTGAAGCTTTCTTT. Full variable domain (rest looked up from reference TRBV5-1 and TRBJ1-1): KAGVTQTPRYLIKTRGQQVTLSCSPISGHRSVSWYQQTPGQGLQFLFEYFSETQRNKGNFPGRFSGRQFSNSRSEMNVSTLELGDSALYLCASSLAGEGTEAFFGQGTRLTVV.

This sequence joins TRBV7-2 and TRBJ2-7, with TRBD2 identical over 7 bases. The CDR3 length is 13 residues. V lost 5 bases and J lost 2; bases outside the gene matches: 3. Germline CDR1 SGHTA, CDR2 FQGNSA. The CDR3 coding sequence is TGTGCCAGCAGCCTAGGGACTACCTACGAGCAGTACTTC. It encodes CASSLGTTYEQYF.

This clone was picked up one time. The rearrangement links TRBV28 to TRBJ2-1; 14 positions agree with TRBD2. The germline CDR1 and CDR2 sequences are MDHEN and SYDVKM. CDR3 size: 18 residues. The trim removed 7 bases at V and 1 base at J, leaving 9 bases unmatched. CDR3 sequence (DNA): TGTGCCAGCACCCCTCCGGGACTAGCGGGAGCGTCCTACAATGAGCAGTTCTTC. It codes for CASTPPGLAGASYNEQFF.

With regard to this clone: At one end the junction does not follow the germline gene, possibly because of a read error. The rearrangement joins TRBV18 to TRBJ1-1; D unresolved. Looked up from germline, CDR1 is KGHSH and CDR2 is LQKENI. The CDR3 has 15 amino acids. The CDR3 region has the DNA TGTGCCAGCTCACTCCCGGGAGGGCTGAAAACTGAAGCTTTCTTT. Translating gives CASSLPGGLKTEAFF.

The chain recombines TRBV7-2 with TRBJ2-5; no reliable D call. The length of the CDR3 is 15 residues. CDR1 and CDR2 from the germline V gene are SGHTA and FQGNSA. V was pared by 4 bases and J by 4 bases, with 16 bases between. The CDR3 reads CASSSSGVIGETQYF. Here the CDR3 DNA reads TGTGCCAGCAGCTCATCTGGGGTTATCGGAGAGACCCAGTACTTC.

The CDR3 loop is CASSLSGETQYF. The CDR3 DNA follows: TGTGCCAGCAGTTTAAGCGGAGAGACCCAGTACTTC. The chain uses TRBV7-8 and TRBJ2-5, with D perhaps TRBD2 (5 bases). The CDR3 sequence is 12 residues long. V was trimmed by 6 bases and J by 4 bases, leaving 9 bases between them. Per the germline V gene, CDR1 is SGHVS and CDR2 is FQNEAQ.

A note on this clone: The sample holds other DNA sequences that translate to the same CDR3. The rearrangement joins TRBV28 to TRBJ2-7; D not certain. V lost 4 bases, J lost 1 base, and 5 bases lay in between. Germline V gene lookup returns CDR1 MDHEN and CDR2 SYDVKM. This CDR3 comprises 12 residues. CDR3 region: CASSSDSYEQYF. The CDR3 DNA reads TGTGCCAGCAGTTCAGATTCCTACGAGCAGTACTTC.

V usage is TRBV28 and J usage is TRBJ2-2; 7 bases align to TRBD2. The CDR3 covers 16 residues. Germline CDR1 and CDR2: MDHEN and SYDVKM. V was clipped by 5 bases and J by 2 bases; unmatched bases: 8. Here the CDR3 reads CASSLRGRENTGELFF. DNA for the CDR3: TGTGCCAGCAGTCTTCGGGGGAGGGAAAACACCGGGGAGCTGTTTTTT. The full variable domain, in which reference TRBV28 and TRBJ2-2 provide the parts outside the CDR3, is DVKVTQSSRYLVKRTGEKVFLECVQDMDHENMFWYRQDPGLGLRLIYFSYDVKMKEKGDIPEGYSVSREKKERFSLILESASTNQTSMYLCASSLRGRENTGELFFGEGSRLTVL.

V usage is TRBV6-4 and J usage is TRBJ2-3, with TRBD1 identical over 8 bases. The CDR3 has 17 amino acids. J was trimmed by 4 bases and V by 7 bases; bases with no gene match: 16. Germline V lookup: CDR1 MRHNA, CDR2 SNTAGT. Here the CDR3 reads CASISKGTGVFPDTQYF. The CDR3 DNA reads as TGTGCCAGCATCTCGAAGGGGACAGGAGTTTTTCCAGATACGCAGTATTTT.

The chain is built from TRBV5-6 and TRBJ2-5; weak D call: TRBD2 (6 bases). The CDR3 runs to 14 residues. CDR1 is SGHDT, CDR2 YYEEEE, per germline. V gave up 2 bases and J gave up 0 bases, with 8 bases separating them. The CDR3, as DNA: TGTGCCAGCAGCTTTGGGGGGAACCAAGAGACCCAGTACTTC. This codes for CASSFGGNQETQYF. Combining the CDR3 with reference TRBV5-6 and TRBJ2-5 gives the whole variable domain DAGVTQSPTHLIKTRGQQVTLRCSPKSGHDTVSWYQQALGQGPQFIFQYYEEEERQRGNFPDRFSGHQFPNYSSELNVNALLLGDSALYLCASSFGGNQETQYFGPGTRLLVL.

This chain links TRBV27 with TRBJ2-7; no firm D call. Trimming took off 0 bases at V and 5 bases at J, with 8 bases between the two ends. The germline V gene has CDR1 MNHEY and CDR2 SMNVEV (reference sequence). The CDR3 covers 13 residues. The CDR3 sequence is CASSLSAQNEQYF. In DNA, the CDR3 is TGTGCCAGCAGTTTATCAGCTCAGAACGAGCAGTACTTC.

The chain uses TRBV7-3 and TRBJ2-3, with TRBD2 matching 9 bases. The V and J ends lost 2 bases and 4 bases, in that order; junction bases with no gene match: 7. The CDR3 is 16 amino acids. Germline V CDR1 and CDR2: SGHTA, FQGTGA. The CDR3 reads CASSLGGRAVSDTQYF. In nucleotides, the CDR3 is TGTGCCAGCAGCTTAGGCGGGAGGGCCGTTTCAGATACGCAGTATTTT.

This clone came up once. At the DNA level, this CDR3 is encoded by other sequences in the same sample as well. The V gene is TRBV7-9, the J gene TRBJ1-5; no clear D. Per the germline V gene, CDR1 is SEHNR and CDR2 is FQNEAQ (reference sequence). The CDR3 runs 13 residues. V lost 1 base to trimming and J lost 4 bases, with 5 bases between them. CDR3 region: CASSLDGNQPQHF. In nucleotides, the CDR3 is TGTGCCAGCAGCTTAGATGGGAATCAGCCCCAGCATTTT.

The chain employs TRBV11-2 and TRBJ2-7; no definite D call. Per the germline V gene, CDR1 is SGHAT and CDR2 is FQNNGV. The CDR3 runs 14 residues. V was clipped by 1 base and J by 7 bases, with 14 bases between them. In DNA form, the CDR3 reads TGTGCCAGCAGCTTAGTTCCCGAGGAAGGAGAGCAGTACTTC. This codes for CASSLVPEEGEQYF.

The chain combines TRBV6-1 with TRBJ2-2, with a possible D match to TRBD1 (6 bases). The germline V and J ends were trimmed by 4 bases and 7 bases, with 10 bases remaining between them. Germline V lookup: CDR1 MNHNS, CDR2 SASEGT. This CDR3 spans 13 amino acids. The CDR3 region has the DNA TGTGCCAGCAGTGGAACAGGGATCGGGGAGCTGTTTTTT. Translating it yields CASSGTGIGELFF.

This clone was detected only once. This chain joins TRBV5-1 and TRBJ2-7; 7 nucleotides align to TRBD2. Looked up from germline, CDR1 is SGHRS and CDR2 is YFSETQ. V was pared by 0 bases and J by 5 bases, with 8 bases of the junction left unmatched. This CDR3 is built from 15 residues. The CDR3 region is CASSLVGRGVDEQYF. The CDR3 DNA follows: TGCGCCAGCAGCTTGGTAGGGAGGGGAGTAGACGAGCAGTACTTC.

The chain joins TRBV6-1 to TRBJ1-4; weak D call: TRBD1 (5 bases). The CDR3 covers 14 residues. The ends were cut back, 6 bases at V and 5 bases at J, with 13 bases in the middle. Germline CDR1 and CDR2: MNHNS and SASEGT. The CDR3 reads CASRDPRDNEKLFF. As DNA, the CDR3 is TGTGCCAGCAGGGACCCAAGGGACAATGAAAAACTGTTTTTT.

J is TRBJ2-3 and V is TRBV29-1, with TRBD1 identical over 7 bases. V gave up 3 bases and J gave up 1 base; unmatched junction bases: 7. The CDR3 is 15 amino acids. Germline CDR1 SQVTM, CDR2 ANQGSEA. The CDR3 here is CSVEPSGQGTDTQYF. The CDR3 nucleotides are TGCAGCGTTGAGCCCTCCGGACAGGGCACAGATACGCAGTATTTT.

This clone was detected only a few times. The chain employs TRBV30 and TRBJ2-3; 8 bases align to TRBD1. After removal of 3 bases from V and 0 bases from J, the junction contained 2 bases not matched to a gene. The CDR3 runs to 14 residues. CDR1 is GTSNPN and CDR2 is SVGIG in the germline V gene (reference sequence). The CDR3 sequence: CAWRRDRSTDTQYF. CDR3 nucleotides: TGTGCCTGGAGGAGGGACAGGAGCACAGATACGCAGTATTTT.

A remark on this clone: This likely came from a read error, as a far larger clone is one base away. The chain couples TRBV30 to TRBJ1-1, with D unclear. Per germline, CDR1 GTSNPN and CDR2 SVGIG (reference sequence). The CDR3 length is 15 residues. CDR3 sequence (DNA): TGTGCCTGGAGTGTAGGCCCTCAACTGAACACTGGAGCTTTCTTT. Protein: CAWSVGPQLNTGAFF.